The 10 T cell receptor beta chains in this list originate from one sample, sequenced in a study of neoadjuvant anti-PD-1 for oral cavity cancer. TCRdb's table, derived via immunoSEQ multiplex PCR, lists solely in-frame clones and lacks some. Altogether about 14,000 clones are present, approximately 75% being singletons, with the ten largest covering about 2.9%. The time point is: after neoadjuvant nivolumab, at surgical resection. Here the sequenced sample was PBMCs, taken after nivolumab (anti-PD-1) treatment. These receptors were obtained from a person aged 40-85 years with oral cavity squamous cell carcinoma.

The chain is built from TRBV7-8 and TRBJ1-4; the D is unclear. The V and J ends lost 4 bases and 0 bases respectively, with 6 bases between them. Germline loops: CDR1 SGHVS, CDR2 FQNEAQ. The CDR3 spans 14 residues. In DNA, the CDR3 is TGTGCCAGCAGCTCCGCATCAACTAATGAAAAACTGTTTTTT. Amino acids: CASSSASTNEKLFF. Filled out from reference TRBV7-8 and TRBJ1-4, the complete variable domain reads GAGVSQSPRYKVAKRGQDVALRCDPISGHVSLFWYQQALGQGPEFLTYFQNEAQLDKSGLPSDRFFAERPEGSVSTLKIQRTQQEDSAVYLCASSSASTNEKLFFGSGTQLSVL.

The chain carries TRBV6-4 and TRBJ2-1; TRBD1 or TRBD2 may be the D gene (5 bases each). The CDR3 sequence is 12 residues long. Germline CDR1 is MRHNA and CDR2 is SNTAGT. Trimming left V 2 bases short and J 13 bases short, with 12 bases between. The chain's CDR3 is CASSDGDRPQFF. As DNA, the CDR3 is TGTGCCAGCAGTGACGGGGACCGCCCACAGTTCTTC.

The DNA for the CDR3 is TGTGCCAGCAGCTTAGGACCCGCAAACAATGAGCAGTTCTTC. Translation: CASSLGPANNEQFF. The rearrangement joins TRBV11-2 to TRBJ2-1; D is unclear. The V and J ends lost 1 base and 5 bases respectively, with 9 bases between them. The germline V gene encodes CDR1 SGHAT and CDR2 FQNNGV. This CDR3 contains 14 residues.

The rearrangement links TRBV29-1 to TRBJ1-1, with D possibly TRBD1 on 5 matching bases. The CDR3 has 14 residues. V lost 0 bases to trimming and J lost 8 bases, with 16 bases between them. Per germline, CDR1 SQVTM and CDR2 ANQGSEA. The CDR3 bases are TGCAGCGTTGAAGATCTGGGGGGACGGATCGAAGCTTTCTTT. It encodes CSVEDLGGRIEAFF.

The genes are TRBV27 and TRBJ1-5; D is undetermined. Germline V CDR1 and CDR2: MNHEY, SMNVEV (reference sequence). This CDR3 contains 14 residues. Trimming removed 4 bases at V and 4 bases at J, with 11 bases between. CDR3 bases: TGTGCCAGCAGTTCCTCAGTCCGGAATCAGCCCCAGCATTTT. This translates into CASSSSVRNQPQHF.

Here the CDR3 reads CASSFSGGPGAGELFF. CDR3 in DNA: TGCGCCAGCAGCTTTTCGGGAGGGCCAGGCGCCGGGGAGCTGTTTTTT. This chain connects TRBV5-1 to TRBJ2-2; TRBD2 aligns across 8 bases. Germline lookup yields CDR1 SGHRS and CDR2 YFSETQ. The CDR3 length is 16 residues. The V and J ends lost 2 bases and 6 bases, in that order; junction bases with no gene match: 9.

The chain's CDR3 is CASSETGERVGGYTF. The CDR3 bases are TGTGCCAGCAGTGAAACGGGAGAACGGGTCGGAGGCTACACCTTC. This chain connects TRBV6-1 to TRBJ1-2; D is undetermined. Germline values: CDR1 MNHNS, CDR2 SASEGT. The V and J ends lost 2 bases and 8 bases respectively, with 18 bases between them. This CDR3 is 15 amino acids long.

This clone has only a few counts. The V gene is TRBV2, the J gene TRBJ2-3, with 15 positions matching TRBD2. Looked up from germline, CDR1 is SNHLY and CDR2 is FYNNEI. The CDR3 has 16 residues. With 6 bases clipped from V and 2 bases from J, the junction kept 3 bases outside the gene matches. The CDR3 nucleotides are TGTGCCAGCAGCGGGACTAGCGGGAGGCCCACAGATACGCAGTATTTT. Residues: CASSGTSGRPTDTQYF.

This rearrangement joins TRBV14 to TRBJ2-7; 10 nucleotides agree with TRBD2. Losses at the gene ends were 1 base for V and 3 bases for J; bases not matched to a gene: 6. CDR3 size: 16 residues. Per the germline V gene, CDR1 is SGHDN and CDR2 is FVKESK. The chain's CDR3 is CASSQAVASGSYEQYF. CDR3 DNA sequence: TGTGCCAGCAGCCAAGCTGTGGCTAGCGGGAGCTACGAGCAGTACTTC.

This clone was observed a single time. The rearrangement links TRBV28 to TRBJ1-5; D may be TRBD1 (5 bases). Germline-derived CDR1 and CDR2 are MDHEN and SYDVKM. Between the trimmed V and J ends, which lost 6 bases and 4 bases, there was a span of 19 bases. This CDR3 has 16 residues. The CDR3 loop is CASRGGSGGVNQPQHF. CDR3 coding DNA: TGTGCCAGCAGGGGAGGAAGCGGGGGAGTAAATCAGCCCCAGCATTTT.